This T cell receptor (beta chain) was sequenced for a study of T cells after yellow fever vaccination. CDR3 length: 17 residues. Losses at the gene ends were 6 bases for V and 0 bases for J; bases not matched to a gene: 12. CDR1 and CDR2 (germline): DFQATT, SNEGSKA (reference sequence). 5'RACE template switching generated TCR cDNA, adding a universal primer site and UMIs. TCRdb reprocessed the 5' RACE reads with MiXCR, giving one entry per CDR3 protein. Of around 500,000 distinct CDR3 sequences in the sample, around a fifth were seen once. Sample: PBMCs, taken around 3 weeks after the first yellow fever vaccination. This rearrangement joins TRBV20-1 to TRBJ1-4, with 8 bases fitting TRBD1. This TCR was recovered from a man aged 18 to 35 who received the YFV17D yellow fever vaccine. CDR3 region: CSAWGQEAGSTNEKLFF. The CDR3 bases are TGCAGTGCGTGGGGACAGGAGGCAGGTTCAACTAATGAAAAACTGTTTTTT.